Shown below are 8 T cell receptor beta chains from a single sample sequenced in a study of Ad26.COV2.S vaccination and SARS-CoV-2 variants. The data were produced by immunoSEQ multiplex PCR, yet TCRdb's version contains in-frame clones alone and is incomplete. Altogether roughly 270,000 clones are present, around 87% being singletons, with the ten largest covering about 3.1%. Treatment of the sample: 15 to 20 received Ad26.COV2.S at low or high dose, single or two shots; about five received placebo; per-sample allocation not given. Each sample was drawn 63 days after the first injection (of vaccine or placebo). The material was peripheral blood, obtained in a trial of Ad26.COV2.S vaccine versus placebo. The receptors derive from a person between 18 and 65 years old who received the Ad26.COV2.S COVID-19 vaccine or a placebo.

Details on this clone: One end of the junction does not line up with germline, which may come from a read error. The rearrangement links TRBV7-7 to TRBJ2-1; D is unresolved. The CDR3 is 13 residues long. From germline, CDR1 is SSHAT and CDR2 FNYEAQ (reference sequence). CDR3 amino acids: CASSFDRDNEQFF. The CDR3 coding sequence is TGTGCTAGCAGCTTTGACCGAGACAATGAGCAGTTCTTC.

This chain uses TRBV5-1 with TRBJ2-1; D remains ambiguous. Germline loops: CDR1 SGHRS, CDR2 YFSETQ. The CDR3 is made up of 14 amino acids. V was cut by 0 bases and J by 4 bases, with 8 bases left in between. The CDR3 region is CASSLASGYNEQFF. The DNA for the CDR3 is TGCGCCAGCAGCTTGGCGTCCGGGTACAATGAGCAGTTCTTC.

In DNA, the CDR3 is TGTGCCAGCAGCCGGACTAGCGGGACCTCGGAGACCCAGTACTTC. Its translation: CASSRTSGTSETQYF. V is TRBV7-9 and J is TRBJ2-5; 12 bases map to TRBD2. Germline V gene sequence: CDR1 SEHNR, CDR2 FQNEAQ (reference sequence). J lost 5 bases, V lost 5 bases, and 6 bases had no gene match. This CDR3 has 15 amino acids.

The chain carries TRBV5-4 and TRBJ1-1; TRBD1 matches at 7 bases. Trimming at V came to 3 bases and at J to 3 bases, leaving 5 bases not matched to a gene. The CDR3 loop spans 14 amino acids. From germline, CDR1 is SGHNT and CDR2 YYREEE (reference sequence). In nucleotides, the CDR3 is TGTGCCAGCAGCTCAGACAGGGCGTACACTGAAGCTTTCTTT. Amino acids: CASSSDRAYTEAFF.

This rearrangement joins TRBV21-1 to TRBJ1-1; TRBD1, the table's D call, lacks a check against the DNA. TRBV21-1 is a documented pseudogene. The CDR3 runs to 18 residues. CDR3 amino acids: CASSKAGQGLLSNTEAFF. CDR3 nucleotide sequence: TGTGCCAGCAGCAAAGCAGGACAGGGACTCCTCTCGAACACTGAAGCTTTCTTT.

The chain couples TRBV5-1 to TRBJ1-2; D remains unclear. V was trimmed by 4 bases and J by 5 bases, leaving 9 bases between them. Germline lookup yields CDR1 SGHRS and CDR2 YFSETQ. The length of the CDR3 is 12 residues. In nucleotides, the CDR3 is TGCGCCAGCAGCCCCAACAGTTATGGCTACACCTTC. Amino acid sequence: CASSPNSYGYTF.

The DNA of the CDR3 is TGCGCCAGCAGCCAAGATCGGGGGGCTGACTATGGCTACACCTTC. Translating gives CASSQDRGADYGYTF. This chain joins TRBV4-1 and TRBJ1-2, with D perhaps TRBD1 (6 bases). The V end lost 0 bases, the J end lost 3 bases, and 11 bases lay between the germline ends. Germline-derived CDR1 and CDR2 are MGHRA and YSYEKL. This CDR3 is built from 15 residues.

To note about this clone: The sample has other DNA sequences that encode this CDR3 too. This rearrangement joins TRBV30 to TRBJ1-3; TRBD1 is a possible D gene (5 bases). Germline V gene lookup returns CDR1 GTSNPN and CDR2 SVGIG (reference sequence). The CDR3 has 14 amino acids. V lost 5 bases and J lost 3, with 14 bases in between. CDR3 DNA: TGTGCCTGGTCACGGCAGGGTAGTGGAAACACCATATATTTT. Translation: CAWSRQGSGNTIYF.